The clone carrying this T cell receptor (beta chain) was picked up a small number of times. The antigen is undetermined. This entry is derived from a study of vaccination effects on CD4 cells after COVID-19. The CDR3 contains 17 residues. CDR1 and CDR2 (germline): KGHSH, LQKENI. The J segment lost 0 bases and the V segment lost 6 bases, leaving 10 bases of the junction unmatched. Pools of viral peptides were used by the ViraFEST assay to expand antigen-specific CD4+ T cells ahead of sequencing. Scientists isolated CD4+ T cells after a roughly 10-day culture period ended. Previously uninfected by SARS-CoV-2, the vaccine recipients also showed negative nucleocapsid antibodies. For each well, a few million PBMC were cultured with around 10 IU/ml IL-2 and 9 to 10 ug/ml peptides. The protocol was immunoSEQ multiplex PCR, while the TCRdb copy is restricted to in-frame clones and leaves out a portion. The table has 35,000 to 45,000 clones, roughly 79% seen once; the top ten hold 11%.

This receptor was taken from a human donor who received a COVID-19 vaccine. The sequences come from CD4+ T cells from PBMCs cultured with SARS-CoV-2 spike peptides, collected before COVID-19 vaccination. The V and J genes are TRBV18 and TRBJ2-2, with 7 bases lining up with TRBD1. CDR3: CASSQYDRASNTGELFF. The CDR3 bases are TGTGCCAGCTCTCAATACGACAGGGCTTCGAACACCGGGGAGCTGTTTTTT.